This T cell receptor (beta chain) was recorded in a study of T-cell memory formation after mild COVID-19. Findings of the study overall: Some SARS-CoV-2-responding clones were already detected in memory before infection.

There are 16 residues in the CDR3. The ends lost 0 bases at V and 1 base at J; junction bases unmatched: 4. Germline values: CDR1 SGHNT, CDR2 YYREEE (reference sequence). To note about this clonotype: What it binds is not known.

TCRdb re-called the 5' RACE reads with MiXCR, one entry per CDR3 protein. The data show about 420,000 distinct CDR3 sequences, less than 25% seen once. The TCR sequence derives from an adult woman who had mild COVID-19 (a few samples of this study predate the infection). Cell type and time point are not known. The sequencing sample was made of PBMCs or a T cell subset sorted from them (not recorded which). The rearrangement uses TRBV5-4 and TRBJ1-1; 9 bases match TRBD1. This CDR3 reads CASSLVGTGPNTEAFF. CDR3 DNA: TGTGCCAGCAGCTTGGTAGGGACAGGGCCGAACACTGAAGCTTTCTTT.